One and the same sample provided the 27 T cell receptor beta chains below, sequenced in a study of T cell responses to AZD1222 COVID-19 vaccine. Only in-frame clones appear in the TCRdb table, and some are missing; sequencing was by immunoSEQ multiplex PCR. Among more than 70,000 clones listed, roughly nine tenths were seen once. The source was peripheral blood, collected on day 0 of AZD1222 vaccination. The receptors originated from an adult in good health.

This chain links TRBV9 with TRBJ2-3; 10 nucleotides agree with TRBD2. There are 17 residues in the CDR3. J gave up 0 bases and V 1 base, and 5 bases lay outside the gene matches. Germline assignment: CDR1 SGDLS and CDR2 YYNGEE. CDR3 protein: CASSVPSGGLSTDTQYF. The CDR3 DNA reads as TGTGCCAGCAGCGTACCTAGCGGGGGCCTTAGCACAGATACGCAGTATTTT.

This rearrangement joins TRBV19 to TRBJ2-1; no definite D call. Per germline, CDR1 LNHDA and CDR2 SQIVND (reference sequence). The CDR3 length is 11 residues. V was clipped by 3 bases and J by 10 bases, with 7 bases between them. In DNA form, the CDR3 reads TGTGCCAGTAGTATGGCGAGGGAGCAGTTCTTC. Residues: CASSMAREQFF.

The chain links TRBV18 to TRBJ1-2; 9 bases fit TRBD1. This CDR3 contains 12 residues. After removal of 8 bases from V and 5 bases from J, the junction contained 3 bases not matched to a gene. Germline V gene data show CDR1 as KGHSH and CDR2 as LQKENI. The chain's CDR3 is CASTGTGYGYTF. CDR3 sequence (DNA): TGTGCCAGCACCGGGACAGGGTATGGCTACACCTTC.

This chain links TRBV4-1 with TRBJ2-3, with 10 bases matching TRBD1. Germline-derived CDR1 and CDR2 are MGHRA and YSYEKL. J was trimmed by 2 bases and V by 1 base; bases with no gene match: 6. The CDR3 has 17 amino acids. CDR3 sequence (DNA): TGCGCCAGCAGCCAAGCTGCCGGGACAGGGGCCACAGATACGCAGTATTTT. This sequence encodes CASSQAAGTGATDTQYF.

The V gene is TRBV13, the J gene TRBJ2-1, with D hard to call. V lost 0 bases to trimming and J lost 2 bases, with 5 bases between them. The CDR3 is 14 amino acids. Per the germline V gene, CDR1 is PRHDT and CDR2 is FYEKMQ (reference sequence). This chain's CDR3 is CASSLGTPYNEQFF. The CDR3 bases are TGTGCCAGCAGCTTAGGGACCCCCTACAATGAGCAGTTCTTC.

This chain joins TRBV27 and TRBJ1-5; 10 bases line up with TRBD1. V lost 3 bases to trimming and J lost 7 bases; unmatched junction nucleotides: 6. This CDR3 is built from 15 residues. Germline V CDR1 and CDR2: MNHEY, SMNVEV (reference sequence). The CDR3 DNA reads as TGTGCCAGCAGTTTTGACAGGGGGCCCGAACAGCCCCAGCATTTT. It is translated as CASSFDRGPEQPQHF.

This clone turned up a few times. This chain joins TRBV24-1 and TRBJ1-1; 10 nucleotides align to TRBD1. The CDR3 consists of 18 residues. Germline V CDR1 and CDR2: KGHDR, SFDVKD. The trim removed 3 bases at V and 1 base at J, leaving 10 bases unmatched. The CDR3 protein is CATSDPRDRGASNTEAFF. CDR3 nucleotides: TGTGCCACCAGTGATCCTCGGGACAGGGGCGCTTCGAACACTGAAGCTTTCTTT.

The genes are TRBV5-5 and TRBJ1-5, with TRBD1 identical over 11 bases. This CDR3 has 15 amino acids. From germline, CDR1 is SGHKS and CDR2 YYEKEE (reference sequence). V lost 2 bases and J lost 7; bases outside the gene matches: 5. This chain's CDR3 is CASSLTGTGGQPQHF. The DNA of the CDR3 is TGTGCCAGCAGCTTAACCGGGACAGGGGGACAGCCCCAGCATTTT.

The chain uses TRBV20-1 and TRBJ2-7; a possible D gene is TRBD1 (6 bases). The length of the CDR3 is 14 residues. The germline CDR1 and CDR2 sequences are DFQATT and SNEGSKA (reference sequence). Trimming pared 3 bases from V and 3 bases from J, leaving 15 bases between. The CDR3 protein is CSASYPDRYYEQYF. The CDR3 DNA sequence: TGCAGTGCTAGTTACCCGGACAGATACTACGAGCAGTACTTC.

The chain combines TRBV5-1 with TRBJ2-1; a weak D match, TRBD1 (5 bases). With 1 base removed from V and 2 bases from J, the gap between germline ends came to 7 bases. The germline V gene has CDR1 SGHRS and CDR2 YFSETQ. The CDR3 is made up of 14 amino acids. CDR3 amino acids: CASSLSRAYNEQFF. The CDR3 coding sequence is TGCGCCAGCAGCTTGTCCAGGGCCTACAATGAGCAGTTCTTC.

This clone appeared once. The V gene is TRBV9, the J gene TRBJ1-5; D unclear. Germline-derived CDR1 and CDR2 are SGDLS and YYNGEE. The CDR3 is made up of 16 amino acids. V lost 0 bases and J 4 bases, leaving 14 bases between the germline ends. CDR3 in DNA: TGTGCCAGCAGCGTAGGTCCGGACCGTACTAATCAGCCCCAGCATTTT. Translating it yields CASSVGPDRTNQPQHF.

This chain links TRBV7-2 with TRBJ1-5; 8 positions match TRBD1. The germline V gene encodes CDR1 SGHTA and CDR2 FQGNSA. CDR3 size: 14 residues. V was clipped by 5 bases and J by 7 bases; unmatched bases: 7. This chain's CDR3 is CASSDGQGGQPQHF. The DNA for the CDR3 is TGTGCCAGCAGCGACGGACAGGGTGGACAGCCCCAGCATTTT.

This rearrangement joins TRBV6-5 to TRBJ1-6; no firm D call. Germline V lookup: CDR1 MNHEY, CDR2 SVGAGI. This CDR3 spans 14 amino acids. V lost 2 bases and J lost 11, with 13 bases in between. The CDR3 coding sequence is TGTGCCAGCAGTTACGGTCAGCCCGAGGCACCCCTCCACTTT. As protein: CASSYGQPEAPLHF.

There are a few counts of this clone. The V call is TRBV2, the J call TRBJ2-2; possible D gene TRBD2, 5 bases. The V gene lost 2 bases and the J gene lost 3 bases, with 7 bases spanning the gap. Germline V gene sequence: CDR1 SNHLY, CDR2 FYNNEI. The CDR3 has 14 residues. As DNA, the CDR3 is TGTGCCAGCAGTGAATGGGGAGACACCGGGGAGCTGTTTTTT. Protein product: CASSEWGDTGELFF.

This chain joins TRBV5-1 and TRBJ1-1; D uncertain. Deletions cut 0 bases from V and 3 bases from J, with 6 bases between. Germline V CDR1 and CDR2: SGHRS, YFSETQ. This CDR3 comprises 13 residues. The CDR3 spells CASSLASDTEAFF. CDR3 bases: TGCGCCAGCAGCTTGGCATCCGACACTGAAGCTTTCTTT. The full variable domain, in which reference TRBV5-1 and TRBJ1-1 provide the parts outside the CDR3, is KAGVTQTPRYLIKTRGQQVTLSCSPISGHRSVSWYQQTPGQGLQFLFEYFSETQRNKGNFPGRFSGRQFSNSRSEMNVSTLELGDSALYLCASSLASDTEAFFGQGTRLTVV.

The rearrangement joins TRBV9 to TRBJ1-4; D is unresolved. Germline assignment: CDR1 SGDLS and CDR2 YYNGEE. The CDR3 consists of 13 residues. V was trimmed by 4 bases and J by 6 bases, leaving 10 bases between them. CDR3 amino acids: CASSQAADEKLFF. The DNA of the CDR3 is TGTGCCAGCAGCCAAGCGGCGGATGAAAAACTGTTTTTT.

The rearrangement links TRBV7-9 to TRBJ1-3; D remains unclear. V was shortened by 1 base and J by 10 bases, with 17 bases between the two germline ends. This CDR3 comprises 15 residues. The germline CDR1 and CDR2 sequences are SEHNR and FQNEAQ (reference sequence). This CDR3 is CASSLVSLTKGTIYF. The CDR3 DNA follows: TGTGCCAGCAGCTTAGTGAGTTTGACGAAAGGGACCATATATTTT.

The chain employs TRBV5-4 and TRBJ2-3; 8 bases align to TRBD1. Losses at the gene ends were 7 bases for V and 2 bases for J; bases not matched to a gene: 9. Germline CDR1 reads SGHNT; CDR2 reads YYREEE (reference sequence). This CDR3 comprises 15 residues. The CDR3 sequence: CASRTDRDLTDTQYF. CDR3 nucleotide sequence: TGTGCCAGCCGCACGGACAGGGACCTCACAGATACGCAGTATTTT.

V is TRBV5-1 and J is TRBJ2-2; TRBD1 agrees at 7 bases. Germline loops: CDR1 SGHRS, CDR2 YFSETQ. J was trimmed by 4 bases and V by 4 bases; bases with no gene match: 7. The CDR3 consists of 15 residues. The CDR3 DNA reads TGCGCCAGCAGCCCGACGACAGGGACCACCGGGGAGCTGTTTTTT. Its translation: CASSPTTGTTGELFF.

The V and J genes are TRBV7-2 and TRBJ2-3; the match to TRBD2 covers 10 bases. Germline values: CDR1 SGHTA, CDR2 FQGNSA. The CDR3 is made up of 17 amino acids. Trimming cost V 3 bases and J 3 bases; bases outside gene matches: 9. The CDR3 spells CASSFRPSGSQTDTQYF. Written as DNA, the CDR3 is TGTGCCAGCAGCTTTCGGCCTAGCGGGAGTCAGACAGATACGCAGTATTTT.

This clone was seen once. A read error may account for a junction end that differs from germline. The chain joins TRBV10-2 to TRBJ1-3; a weak D match, TRBD1 (6 bases). The CDR3 is made up of 14 amino acids. Germline lookup yields CDR1 WSHSY and CDR2 SAAADI. The CDR3 DNA reads as TGTGCCAGCAGATCAACAGGGTCTGGAAACACCATATATTTT. This translates into CASRSTGSGNTIYF.

V and J are TRBV6-6 and TRBJ2-3, with 8 bases fitting TRBD1. Germline V gives CDR1 MNHNY, CDR2 SVGAGI (reference sequence). Trimming took 0 bases from V and 2 from J; bases not matched to a gene: 4. The CDR3 has 16 residues. CDR3 in DNA: TGTGCCAGCAGTTACTCCGCGACAGGGGACACAGATACGCAGTATTTT. Translated, it gives CASSYSATGDTDTQYF.

This chain uses TRBV10-3 with TRBJ2-3; 8 bases align to TRBD2. This CDR3 is 16 amino acids long. Germline loops: CDR1 ENHRY, CDR2 SYGVKD. With 2 bases clipped from V and 4 bases from J, the junction kept 8 bases outside the gene matches. The CDR3 sequence: CAISEEGAGASDTQYF. The DNA of the CDR3 is TGTGCCATCAGTGAGGAGGGAGCGGGAGCATCAGATACGCAGTATTTT.

The chain couples TRBV6-1 to TRBJ2-7, with D tentatively TRBD2 (6 bases). The length of the CDR3 is 14 residues. The germline gives CDR1 MNHNS, CDR2 SASEGT. The V gene lost 3 bases and the J gene lost 0 bases, with 9 bases spanning the gap. CDR3 region: CASSDAGLSYEQYF. CDR3 DNA: TGTGCCAGCAGTGATGCGGGGCTCTCCTACGAGCAGTACTTC.

The rearrangement uses TRBV25-1 and TRBJ1-4; possibly TRBD1 for D (5 bases). Germline V gene data show CDR1 as MGHDK and CDR2 as SYGVNS. The germline V and J ends were trimmed by 5 bases and 7 bases, with 17 bases remaining between them. This CDR3 contains 15 residues. In DNA, the CDR3 is TGTGCCAGCAGTAAAACTCAGGGAAGGACTGAAAAACTGTTTTTT. Translating gives CASSKTQGRTEKLFF.

CDR3 loop: CASSLFPGDNQPQHF. CDR3 nucleotides: TGTGCCAGCAGTTTATTCCCAGGGGACAATCAGCCCCAGCATTTT. This chain uses TRBV28 with TRBJ1-5; D might be TRBD1 (6 bases). V was trimmed by 1 base and J by 3 bases, leaving 10 bases between them. The CDR3 is made up of 15 amino acids. The V gene's germline CDR1 is MDHEN and CDR2 SYDVKM.

This clone is a singleton in its sample. The CDR3 coding sequence is TGTGCCAGCAGCCCAGGGTTATCGGGCGAGCAGTACTTC. As protein: CASSPGLSGEQYF. The genes are TRBV11-1 and TRBJ2-7; a weak D match, TRBD1 (5 bases). The germline V and J ends were trimmed by 5 bases and 6 bases, with 14 bases remaining between them. The CDR3 loop spans 13 amino acids. The germline V gene has CDR1 SGHAT and CDR2 FQDESV (reference sequence).